Sequencing of this T cell receptor (beta chain) was carried out in a study of human T cells and chemical hapten exposure (dated by TCRdb to the early 2020s). For the wider study: For sensitization, 2% DPC in acetone was applied to a roughly 2 cm by roughly 2 cm area of upper inner arm skin. Throughout the study period of roughly 24 weeks, patients also received therapeutic DPC doses to the scalp every week. Patch tests used Finn chambers with 0.01% DPC on the upper back, scored after 6 days by International Contact Dermatitis Research Group standards. The mostly female patient cohort included alopecia areata with under or over 50% scalp involvement, alopecia totalis and alopecia universalis. Libraries were pooled for sequencing, and variation in per-sample TCR yields was attributed mainly to small differences in library volumes within the pool. Peripheral blood TCR repertoire changes were tracked in vivo in alopecia patients during primary and secondary sensitization to the hapten diphenylcyclopropenone (DPC). Blood was sampled from patients pre-sensitization (week 0) and at 2, 6 and about 24 weeks after DPC sensitization. About 28 alopecia patients gave blood for TCR sequencing at one to four time points (pre-sensitization, 2, 6 and 24 weeks). Overall study results and their limits: Patch test score correlated positively with the number of PT1 expanded TCRs, reaching significance at thresholds 8, 16 and 32 but not at 4. Repeated subsampling changed both the strength of the expansion versus patch-test correlation and the threshold at which the correlation became significant. Because every patient had alopecia, a presumed autoimmune disease, the patients' immune response might differ from that of healthy individuals. Significantly more large CDR3 similarity clusters were formed by expanded TCRs than by pre-sensitization or healthy control sets, consistent with antigen-driven responses. DPC sensitization did not change how many TCRs were above 1 in 1000 frequency, and no evidence was found of alterations in global repertoire structure.

Libraries were made using RACE. The sequencer listed for this sample is NextSeq 500. Library preparation attached unique molecular identifiers to individual cDNA molecules for quantitative, reproducible TCR counting. For every blood RNA sample, sequencing covered both the TCR alpha and TCR beta chains. Per the authors' processing: Samples had a median of 95,638 TCRs, with a range from roughly 23,224 to 700,000. The Decombinator software suite was used to annotate V, J and CDR3 in the TCR reads. For the PS versus PT1 abundance plots, all samples were subsampled to the same number of TCRs (28,000). TCRs were defined as expanded if absent before sensitization and observed at least eight times at the 2-week time point. In-frame beta chains were kept once TCRdb had trimmed the public reads at Q25 with fastp and called clones with MiXCR. Each entry is one CDR3 protein sequence, shown with its most common DNA and genes. TCRdb's processing, not the authors' own work, is the source of the V and J calls. In this sample the table shows 80,000 to 100,000 distinct CDR3 sequences, around 9.6% of which occur a single time. Roughly 4% of the sample rests with the top ten.

This clonotype was observed at least ten times. The antigen this receptor binds is unknown. One base away there is no much larger clone; base qualities are not given. CDR1 SGHRS and CDR2 YFSETQ are derived from the germline V gene. The CDR3 starts with the cysteine, ends with the phenylalanine, and has 13 residues. Only CDR3 DNA remains: 39 bases, in frame from the first base. Trimming takes 3 bases from V and 3 bases from J, and the germline ends sit 10 bases apart. The sample's time point, from its label and the paper: pre-sensitization, week 0. This specimen's treatment or condition label, interpreted: therapeutic diphenylcyclopropenone sensitization with weekly scalp DPC. At every patch-test visit, the blood draw took place before the patch test was put on. Patients were considered eligible if aged 18 to 70, diagnosed with alopecia and deemed suitable for DPC therapy, and patients were excluded if pregnant. Total RNA was extracted from unfractionated whole blood collected in Tempus Blood RNA tubes.

The V gene is TRBV5-1 and the J gene is TRBJ2-7; D gene: possibly TRBD1, on 6 matching bases. Source: whole blood, taken in connection with sensitization to the hapten diphenylcyclopropenone (DPC). The clonotype was recovered from a middle-aged woman with alopecia areata. Some clones in this sample may be carry-over from other donors' samples. The nucleotide sequence reads as follows: TGCGCCAGCAGCTACAGGGAAGACTACGAGCAGTACTTC. Protein translation: CASSYREDYEQYF.